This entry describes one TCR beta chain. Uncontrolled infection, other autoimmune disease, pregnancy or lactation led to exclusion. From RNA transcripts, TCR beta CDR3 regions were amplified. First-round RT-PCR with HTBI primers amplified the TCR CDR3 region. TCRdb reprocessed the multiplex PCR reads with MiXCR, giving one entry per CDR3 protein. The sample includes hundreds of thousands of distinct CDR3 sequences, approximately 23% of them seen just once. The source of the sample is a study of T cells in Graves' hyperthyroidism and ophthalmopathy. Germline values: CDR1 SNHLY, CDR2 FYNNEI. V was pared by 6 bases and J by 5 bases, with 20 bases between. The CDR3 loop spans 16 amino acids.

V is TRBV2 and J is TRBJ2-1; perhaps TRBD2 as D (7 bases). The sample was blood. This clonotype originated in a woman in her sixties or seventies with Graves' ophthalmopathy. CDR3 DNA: TGTGCCAGCAGCCGCGGGGGCGGGAGAGTGCACAATGAGCAGTTCTTC. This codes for CASSRGGGRVHNEQFF.